The sample holds a few counts of the clone carrying this TCR beta chain. Its antigen is not known. The data stem from a study of molecular identifiers for immune sequencing clone quantification. Turning to the study itself: Replicate RNA came from roughly 18,000 or 92,000 naive CD8 cells and was split five ways, and four parts were sequenced. Study results and caveats: More than 97% of effector molecules, versus under 1% of naive-cell molecules, belonged to clones above 20 RNA copies.

J gave up 4 bases and V 5 bases, and 18 bases lay outside the gene matches. The CDR3 contains 21 residues. Germline-derived CDR1 and CDR2 are SGHTA and FQGNSA. Previously described methods and listed TCR primers were employed for the bulk TCR libraries. One entry per CDR3 protein, called by TCRdb with MiXCR from the PCR reads. The sample contains about 640,000 distinct CDR3 sequences, approximately 20% of which appear only once. Between roughly 20,000 and 1,100,000 sorted cells, with 10%, 30% or 50% RNA, yielded naive CD8 libraries. The chain recombines TRBV7-2 with TRBJ2-3; TRBD2 matches 16 bases. The sequence came from a human donor in good health. Some libraries in this study had Jurkat cell RNA spiked in. The sequenced sample was naive CD8+ T cells from blood, with Jurkat cell RNA spiked in. The subset is: FACS-sorted CD8+CD4-CCR7+CD45RA+ naive T cells. This CDR3 reads CASSPLGTSGGALITADTQYF. CDR3 DNA sequence: TGTGCCAGCAGCCCGCTAGGGACTAGCGGGGGGGCCCTTATTACCGCAGATACGCAGTATTTT. The variable domain in full, with the rest retrieved from reference TRBV7-2 and TRBJ2-3, is GAGVSQSPSNKVTEKGKDVELRCDPISGHTALYWYRQSLGQGLEFLIYFQGNSAPDKSGLPSDRFSAERTGGSVSTLTIQRTQQEDSAVYLCASSPLGTSGGALITADTQYFGPGTRLTVL.